This entry describes one T cell receptor beta chain. The entry originates in a study of CD8 T cells in Susac syndrome. TEMRA cells were enriched by FACS, and CD4+ and CD8+ T cells were negatively isolated. Germline CDR1 MNHNS, CDR2 SASEGT. This CDR3 is 13 amino acids long. Trimming removed 5 bases at V and 5 bases at J, with 10 bases between. With random hexamers, reverse transcription was performed on about 0.5 to 1 ug of RNA. An immunoSEQ multiplex PCR amplified TCR beta CDR3 over 54 Vbeta and 13 Jbeta. From the immunoSEQ multiplex PCR reads, TCRdb called clonotypes with MiXCR, one entry per CDR3 protein. The data contain more than 250,000 distinct CDR3 sequences, about 91% of them singletons.

The clonotype originates from a human donor with multiple sclerosis. Sample: CD4+ T cells from PBMCs. The chain links TRBV6-1 to TRBJ2-1; perhaps TRBD1 as D (6 bases). The CDR3 sequence: CASSQNRDNEQFF. CDR3 bases: TGTGCCAGCAGTCAGAACAGGGACAATGAGCAGTTCTTC.